The rows below give T cell receptor beta chains drawn from one sample of a study of T cells in Graves' hyperthyroidism and ophthalmopathy. TCRdb reanalysed the multiplex PCR reads using MiXCR and keeps one entry per CDR3 protein. This table holds roughly 500,000 distinct CDR3 sequences, roughly 22% found once. Specimen: blood. These receptors all come from a woman in her 70s with Graves' ophthalmopathy. CDR3s include the opening cysteine and the closing phenylalanine or tryptophan. A D gene is named only where the DNA matches it firmly. The size field is filled for only some rows; it gives once, few, many or a size class.

V	J	D	size	CDR3	DNA
TRBV19	TRBJ2-3	NA	many	CASSIERAGTDTQYF	TGTGCCAGTAGTATAGAACGGGCAGGCACAGATACGCAGTATTTT
TRBV10-3	TRBJ1-2	TRBD1	many	CAISESIYRGGYTF	TGTGCCATCAGTGAGTCAATTTACAGGGGTGGCTACACCTTC
TRBV14	TRBJ1-2	NA	few	CASSQFQSNYGYTF	TGTGCCAGCAGCCAATTTCAGAGTAACTATGGCTACACCTTC
TRBV30	TRBJ2-7	NA	many	CAWKKGAAAYEQYF	TGTGCCTGGAAGAAAGGAGCAGCAGCCTACGAGCAGTACTTC
TRBV30	TRBJ2-5	NA	NA	CAWGKTGFRETQYF	TGTGCCTGGGGTAAGACAGGTTTCAGAGAGACCCAGTACTTC
TRBV6-1	TRBJ1-5	NA	many	CASSEVRGSNQPQHF	TGTGCCAGCAGTGAAGTTAGGGGGTCGAATCAGCCCCAGCATTTT
TRBV4-1	TRBJ1-4	TRBD1	NA	CASSQDGSGGEKLFF	TGCGCCAGCAGCCAAGATGGTTCAGGGGGGGAAAAACTGTTTTTT
TRBV19	TRBJ1-5	TRBD1	NA	CASTGQGGNQPQHF	TGTGCCAGTACCGGACAGGGGGGCAATCAGCCCCAGCATTTT
TRBV5-1	TRBJ2-2	NA	few	CASSHDTNTGELFF	TGCGCCAGCAGCCACGACACCAACACCGGGGAGCTGTTTTTT
TRBV6-1	TRBJ1-4	NA	few	CASSEVGWATNEKLFF	TGTGCCAGCAGTGAAGTAGGATGGGCCACTAATGAAAAACTGTTTTTT
TRBV19	TRBJ2-1	TRBD2	NA	CASSARGSGKLNEQFF	TGTGCCAGTAGTGCTCGGGGTAGCGGGAAGTTGAATGAGCAGTTCTTC